The 18 T cell receptor beta chains below were found in one sample sequenced in a study of regulatory T cells in long-lasting Graves disease (dated by TCRdb to 2020 to 2023). Library generation was performed with multiplex PCR. TCRdb shows the sequencer as Illumina HiSeq 4000. CDR3 regions were amplified by Arm-PCR with iRepertoire HTBI primers to construct TCR beta libraries. The raw public reads went through TCRdb reprocessing: fastp at Q25, MiXCR clone calling, in-frame beta chains kept. Merged by CDR3 protein, the rows form single entries marked with the most common genes and DNA. In all, the sample holds approximately 690,000 distinct CDR3 sequences, and 30% of those were seen once. Roughly 41% of the sample is taken by the ten largest. Explained via the paper, the time point label denotes: persistent/refractory GD, antithyroid drugs over 5 years with positive TRAb. For both TCR sequencing and RNA sequencing, RNA was extracted from PBMCs in TRIzol.

The sequenced sample was peripheral blood mononuclear cells (PBMCs), obtained when the disease was refractory, from a patient treated with antithyroid drugs. The source is a female donor with Graves disease.

This chain uses TRBV19 with TRBJ1-1; the D gene is possibly TRBD1 (6 bases). This CDR3 spans 14 amino acids. V gave up 6 bases and J gave up 4 bases, with 15 bases separating them. Germline CDR1 is LNHDA and CDR2 is SQIVND (reference sequence). The CDR3 sequence is CASSRGGQATEAFF. CDR3 nucleotides: TGTGCCAGTAGCCGGGGGGGACAAGCCACTGAAGCTTTCTTT. Variable domain in full (rest from reference TRBV19 and TRBJ1-1): DGGITQSPKYLFRKEGQNVTLSCEQNLNHDAMYWYRQDPGQGLRLIYYSQIVNDFQKGDIAEGYSVSREKKESFPLTVTSAQKNPTAFYLCASSRGGQATEAFFGQGTRLTVV.

The J gene is TRBJ1-1, the V gene TRBV29-1; the match to TRBD1 covers 7 bases. V gave up 2 bases and J gave up 5 bases; unmatched junction bases: 11. This CDR3 comprises 15 residues. Germline CDR1 SQVTM, CDR2 ANQGSEA. Written as DNA, the CDR3 is TGCAGCGTTGAAAGGGATCCAGGGGGTGGTACTGAAGCTTTCTTT. Protein: CSVERDPGGGTEAFF.

The chain joins TRBV4-1 to TRBJ1-2; D is possibly TRBD1 (6 bases). V gave up 1 base and J gave up 8 bases, with 11 bases separating them. This CDR3 is built from 13 residues. The V gene's germline CDR1 is MGHRA and CDR2 YSYEKL. CDR3 nucleotides: TGCGCCAGCAGCCAAGCAGGGGTGGGAGGCTACACCTTC. Translated: CASSQAGVGGYTF.

The table lists this clonotype with many counts. The J gene is TRBJ1-1, the V gene TRBV12-3 or TRBV12-4; no clear D gene. This CDR3 has 13 residues. V was trimmed by 7 bases and J by 5 bases, leaving 14 bases between them. The CDR3 sequence: CASTIGRVTEAFF. CDR3 nucleotides: TGTGCCAGCACCATCGGACGGGTTACTGAAGCTTTCTTT.

The rearrangement uses TRBV29-1 and TRBJ1-1; perhaps TRBD1 as D (6 bases). The V end was cut by 4 bases, the J end by 6 bases, with 12 bases between. Germline values: CDR1 SQVTM, CDR2 ANQGSEA. This CDR3 region has 12 residues. The CDR3: CSVGQEVAEAFF. CDR3 nucleotide sequence: TGCAGCGTTGGACAGGAAGTCGCTGAAGCTTTCTTT.

The gene calls are TRBV20-1 and TRBJ1-6; possible D gene TRBD1, 5 bases. The CDR3 is made up of 17 amino acids. V was clipped by 1 base and J by 4 bases, with 17 bases between them. CDR1 is DFQATT and CDR2 is SNEGSKA in the germline V gene (reference sequence). The CDR3 DNA reads as TGCAGTGCTAGAGTAGGGGCCCTCACTTTTTATAATTCACCCCTCCACTTT. Protein: CSARVGALTFYNSPLHF.

This clonotype occurred many times. CDR3: CASSSEGTGVLGYGYTF. The CDR3, as DNA: TGTGCCAGCAGTTCCGAGGGGACAGGGGTTTTGGGCTATGGCTACACCTTC. The chain is built from TRBV28 and TRBJ1-2; 10 bases are a match to TRBD1. CDR1 is MDHEN, CDR2 SYDVKM, per germline. CDR3 length equals 17 residues. Trimming at V came to 4 bases and at J to 4 bases, leaving 12 bases not matched to a gene.

A few counts support this clonotype. This sequence joins TRBV5-1 and TRBJ1-4; D unclear. The V end was cut by 4 bases, the J end by 6 bases, with 13 bases between. Germline CDR1 and CDR2: SGHRS and YFSETQ. The CDR3 loop spans 14 amino acids. The CDR3 spells CASSPQGGYEKLFF. Here the CDR3 DNA reads TGCGCCAGCAGCCCCCAAGGCGGGTATGAAAAACTGTTTTTT.

In its sample, this clonotype was seen a few times. V usage is TRBV6-5 and J usage is TRBJ2-7; 7 bases map to TRBD1. Germline V lookup: CDR1 MNHEY, CDR2 SVGAGI. The CDR3 contains 15 residues. V gave up 2 bases and J gave up 3 bases; unmatched junction bases: 7. This CDR3 is CASSYQRQGNYEQYF. The CDR3, as DNA: TGTGCCAGCAGTTACCAGCGACAGGGAAACTACGAGCAGTACTTC.

This rearrangement joins TRBV6-1 to TRBJ2-7; 7 bases map to TRBD1. Germline V CDR1 and CDR2: MNHNS, SASEGT. The V gene end was trimmed by 8 bases and the J gene end by 4 bases; junction bases not matched to a gene: 8. The CDR3 has 13 amino acids. CDR3 amino acids: CASGTDAWYEQYF. The CDR3 DNA sequence: TGTGCCAGCGGGACAGACGCCTGGTACGAGCAGTACTTC.

The rearrangement joins TRBV30 to TRBJ1-2; TRBD1 is a possible D gene (5 bases). The V end lost 3 bases, the J end lost 5 bases, and 13 bases lay between the germline ends. There are 13 residues in the CDR3. CDR1 and CDR2 from the germline V gene are GTSNPN and SVGIG (reference sequence). Written as DNA, the CDR3 is TGTGCCTGGAGACTAGACCCAGGGTATGGCTACACCTTC. It codes for CAWRLDPGYGYTF. Filled out from reference TRBV30 and TRBJ1-2, the complete variable domain reads SQTIHQWPATLVQPVGSPLSLECTVEGTSNPNLYWYRQAAGRGLQLLFYSVGIGQISSEVPQNLSASRPQDRQFILSSKKLLLSDSGFYLCAWRLDPGYGYTFGSGTRLTVV.

Only one count was recorded for this clonotype. The chain has TRBV5-1 and TRBJ2-1; 8 nucleotides match TRBD1. Looked up from germline, CDR1 is SGHRS and CDR2 is YFSETQ. The CDR3 is 15 amino acids. V lost 1 base, J lost 1 base, and 1 base stayed unmatched. This CDR3 is CASSLNRGSYNEQFF. DNA of the CDR3: TGCGCCAGCAGCTTGAACAGGGGGTCCTACAATGAGCAGTTCTTC.

The chain links TRBV11-2 to TRBJ2-6, with a weak D call TRBD2 (6 bases). Looked up from germline, CDR1 is SGHAT and CDR2 is FQNNGV. V lost 6 bases and J lost 1, with 10 bases in between. CDR3 length: 15 amino acids. Here the CDR3 reads CASSRGWSGANVLTF. Written as DNA, the CDR3 is TGTGCCAGCAGTCGGGGGTGGTCTGGGGCCAACGTCCTGACTTTC.

This clonotype has at least ten counts. The CDR3 protein is CASSLAQTGQAFF. In DNA form, the CDR3 reads TGTGCCAGCAGTTTAGCGCAAACGGGTCAAGCTTTCTTT. The V and J genes are TRBV12-3 or TRBV12-4 and TRBJ1-1, with D unresolved. The V gene lost 0 bases and the J gene lost 9 bases, with 11 bases spanning the gap. CDR3 length: 13 residues.

V is TRBV7-9 and J is TRBJ1-2; D is perhaps TRBD1 (5 bases). The CDR3 has 13 amino acids. Germline V lookup: CDR1 SEHNR, CDR2 FQNEAQ (reference sequence). The V gene lost 4 bases and the J gene lost 6 bases, with 12 bases spanning the gap. CDR3 region: CASSSSRGNGYTF. The CDR3 nucleotides read TGTGCCAGCAGCTCCAGCCGGGGGAATGGCTACACCTTC.

This clonotype has just a few counts. This chain connects TRBV20-1 to TRBJ2-5; 9 bases line up with TRBD1. V gave up 3 bases and J gave up 5 bases; unmatched junction bases: 4. Germline CDR1 and CDR2: DFQATT and SNEGSKA (reference sequence). The CDR3 runs to 13 residues. The CDR3 DNA follows: TGCAGTGCTAGTTTACAGGGGGCTGAGACCCAGTACTTC. Protein product: CSASLQGAETQYF.

V gene TRBV2 combines with J gene TRBJ2-7; 8 bases agree with TRBD1. J was trimmed by 3 bases and V by 4 bases; bases with no gene match: 5. The V gene's germline CDR1 is SNHLY and CDR2 FYNNEI. The CDR3 is made up of 14 amino acids. CDR3 protein: CASSGGTGLYEQYF. The CDR3 DNA sequence: TGTGCCAGCAGTGGGGGGACAGGACTCTACGAGCAGTACTTC.

This clonotype was detected ten times or more. The genes are TRBV11-2 and TRBJ1-1; D gene uncertain. V was shortened by 1 base and J by 2 bases, with 8 bases between the two germline ends. In germline, CDR1 is SGHAT, CDR2 FQNNGV. The CDR3 runs to 14 residues. The DNA for the CDR3 is TGTGCCAGCAGCTTAGTCACGGGTAACACTGAAGCTTTCTTT. Translation gives CASSLVTGNTEAFF.